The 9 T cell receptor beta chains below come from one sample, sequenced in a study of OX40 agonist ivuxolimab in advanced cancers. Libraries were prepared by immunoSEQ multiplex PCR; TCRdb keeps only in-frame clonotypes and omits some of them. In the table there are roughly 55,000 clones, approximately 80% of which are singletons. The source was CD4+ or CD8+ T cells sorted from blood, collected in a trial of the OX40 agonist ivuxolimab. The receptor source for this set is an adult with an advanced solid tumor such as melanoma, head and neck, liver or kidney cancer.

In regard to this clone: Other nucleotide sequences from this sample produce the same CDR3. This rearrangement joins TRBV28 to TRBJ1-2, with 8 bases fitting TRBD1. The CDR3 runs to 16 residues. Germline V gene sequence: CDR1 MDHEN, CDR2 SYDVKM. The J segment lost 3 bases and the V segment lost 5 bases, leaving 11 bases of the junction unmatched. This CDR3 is CASSLPGQGLYYGYTF. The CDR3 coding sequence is TGTGCCAGCAGTCTCCCCGGACAGGGTTTATACTATGGCTACACCTTC.

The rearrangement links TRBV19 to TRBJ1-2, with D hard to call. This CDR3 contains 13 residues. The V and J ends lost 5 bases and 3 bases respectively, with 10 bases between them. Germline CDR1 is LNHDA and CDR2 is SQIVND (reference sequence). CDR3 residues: CASSRDRYYGYTF. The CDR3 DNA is TGTGCCAGTAGTCGTGACCGATACTATGGCTACACCTTC.

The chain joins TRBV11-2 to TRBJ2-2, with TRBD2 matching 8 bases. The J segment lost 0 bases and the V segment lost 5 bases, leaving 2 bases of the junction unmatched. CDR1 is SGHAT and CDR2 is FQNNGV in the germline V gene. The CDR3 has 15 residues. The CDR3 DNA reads TGTGCCAGCAGCGTTAGCGGGACGAACACCGGGGAGCTGTTTTTT. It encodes CASSVSGTNTGELFF.

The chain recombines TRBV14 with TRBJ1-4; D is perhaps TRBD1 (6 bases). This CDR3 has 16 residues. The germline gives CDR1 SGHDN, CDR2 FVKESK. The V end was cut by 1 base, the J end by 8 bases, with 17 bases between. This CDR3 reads CASSQVITGGGEKLFF. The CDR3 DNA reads TGTGCCAGCAGCCAAGTTATAACGGGGGGCGGCGAAAAACTGTTTTTT.

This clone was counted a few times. The CDR3 sequence is CASSQSETSYEQYF. CDR3 sequence (DNA): TGCGCCAGCAGCCAAAGCGAGACCTCCTACGAGCAGTACTTC. V usage is TRBV4-1 and J usage is TRBJ2-7, with unresolved D. Between the trimmed V and J ends, which lost 2 bases and 0 bases, there was a span of 8 bases. The CDR3 extends over 14 amino acids. In germline, CDR1 is MGHRA, CDR2 YSYEKL.

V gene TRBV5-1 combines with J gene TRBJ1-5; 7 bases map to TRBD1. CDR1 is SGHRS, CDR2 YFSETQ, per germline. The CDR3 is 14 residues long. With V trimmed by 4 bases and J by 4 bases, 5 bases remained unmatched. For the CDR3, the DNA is TGCGCCAGCAGCCCCGGGACAGAGAATCAGCCCCAGCATTTT. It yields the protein CASSPGTENQPQHF. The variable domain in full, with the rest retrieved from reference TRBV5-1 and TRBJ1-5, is KAGVTQTPRYLIKTRGQQVTLSCSPISGHRSVSWYQQTPGQGLQFLFEYFSETQRNKGNFPGRFSGRQFSNSRSEMNVSTLELGDSALYLCASSPGTENQPQHFGDGTRLSIL.

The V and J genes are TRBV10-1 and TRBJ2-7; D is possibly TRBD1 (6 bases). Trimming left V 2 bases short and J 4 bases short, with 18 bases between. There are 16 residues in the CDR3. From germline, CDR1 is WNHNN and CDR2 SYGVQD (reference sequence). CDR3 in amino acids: CASSEPGSGDSYEQYF. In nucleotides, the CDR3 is TGCGCCAGCAGTGAGCCGGGGTCAGGGGATTCTTACGAGCAGTACTTC.

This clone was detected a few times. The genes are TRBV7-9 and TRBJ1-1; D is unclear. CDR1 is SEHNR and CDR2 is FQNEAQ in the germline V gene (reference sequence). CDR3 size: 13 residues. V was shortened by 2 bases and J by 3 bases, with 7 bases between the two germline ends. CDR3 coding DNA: TGTGCCAGCAGCTTACAGAGGGACACTGAAGCTTTCTTT. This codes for CASSLQRDTEAFF.

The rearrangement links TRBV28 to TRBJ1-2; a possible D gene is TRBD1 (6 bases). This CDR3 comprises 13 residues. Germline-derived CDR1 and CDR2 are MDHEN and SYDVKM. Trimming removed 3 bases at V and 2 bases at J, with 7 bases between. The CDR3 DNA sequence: TGTGCCAGCAGTTTTCAGGGGAACTATGGCTACACCTTC. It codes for CASSFQGNYGYTF.